The entry below describes one T cell receptor (beta chain). Antigen specificity is unknown. These data are taken from a study of T-cell memory formation after mild COVID-19. Across the whole study: There were largely donor-specific TCR clusters. Findings and caveats of the study: Prior to infection, memory already included some responding clones, suggesting cross-reactive memory joined. CD4/CD8 balance characterized clones contracting day 15 to 85, and CD4+ skew characterized later expanders.

TCRdb recomputed calls from the 5' RACE reads with MiXCR, one row per CDR3 protein. The repertoire has approximately 500,000 distinct CDR3 sequences, around 27% of them found once; the top ten carry about an eighth. Germline loops: CDR1 MDHEN, CDR2 SYDVKM. CDR3 length equals 15 residues. V was pared by 5 bases and J by 3 bases, with 7 bases of the junction left unmatched. V usage is TRBV28 and J usage is TRBJ1-1; 9 bases fit TRBD1. This TCR was sampled from an adult woman who had mild COVID-19 (a few samples of this study predate the infection). Cell type and time point are not known. Source material: PBMCs or a T cell subset sorted from them (not recorded which). DNA of the CDR3: TGTGCCAGCAGTATCAACAGGGGGCGACACACTGAAGCTTTCTTT. This translates into CASSINRGRHTEAFF.